Below are 4 T cell receptor beta chains sequenced from a single sample in a study of blood T cell repertoires in COVID-19. Assay: immunoSEQ multiplex PCR; the TCRdb copy retains only in-frame clones and omits some. The sample consists of 80,000 to 100,000 clones, roughly nine tenths of them appearing once. Sequencing used peripheral blood. The receptors were sampled from a man aged 50 to 60 with acute or convalescent COVID-19.

V usage is TRBV24-1 and J usage is TRBJ2-7; tentative D call: TRBD2 (6 bases). This CDR3 is 15 amino acids long. CDR1 is KGHDR and CDR2 is SFDVKD in the germline V gene. V was cut by 12 bases and J by 3 bases, with 23 bases left in between. CDR3 DNA: TGTGCCTTTCTTCGGAGGCCCCACGGGGGCTACGAGCAGTACTTC. This encodes CAFLRRPHGGYEQYF.

The genes are TRBV3-1 (or the pseudogene TRBV3-2) and TRBJ2-3; possible D gene TRBD2, 5 bases. The CDR3 contains 17 residues. V gave up 0 bases and J gave up 0 bases, with 13 bases separating them. Looked up from germline, CDR1 is LGHDT and CDR2 is YNNKEL (reference sequence). CDR3 amino acids: CASSQDRGLTSTDTQYF. The CDR3 DNA follows: TGTGCCAGCAGCCAAGATCGCGGGCTCACTAGCACAGATACGCAGTATTTT.

The V gene is TRBV7-9, the J gene TRBJ2-2; the D gene is possibly TRBD2 (6 bases). The V end was cut by 2 bases, the J end by 4 bases, with 8 bases between. CDR3 length equals 14 residues. Germline V gene lookup returns CDR1 SEHNR and CDR2 FQNEAQ (reference sequence). The DNA for the CDR3 is TGTGCCAGCAGCTTACTAGCGAGCACCGGGGAGCTGTTTTTT. The encoded protein is CASSLLASTGELFF. Full variable domain (remainder filled in from reference TRBV7-9 and TRBJ2-2): DTGVSQNPRHKITKRGQNVTFRCDPISEHNRLYWYRQTLGQGPEFLTYFQNEAQLEKSRLLSDRFSAERPKGSFSTLEIQRTEQGDSAMYLCASSLLASTGELFFGEGSRLTVL.

This clone occurred once. The V and J genes are TRBV7-2 and TRBJ2-6; tentatively, D is TRBD1 (6 bases). CDR1 SGHTA and CDR2 FQGNSA come from the germline V gene. The germline V and J ends were trimmed by 1 base and 0 bases, with 13 bases remaining between them. This CDR3 comprises 18 residues. The CDR3, as DNA: TGTGCCAGCAGCTTAGATCCAGGGGTGCCCTCTGGGGCCAACGTCCTGACTTTC. It translates to CASSLDPGVPSGANVLTF.